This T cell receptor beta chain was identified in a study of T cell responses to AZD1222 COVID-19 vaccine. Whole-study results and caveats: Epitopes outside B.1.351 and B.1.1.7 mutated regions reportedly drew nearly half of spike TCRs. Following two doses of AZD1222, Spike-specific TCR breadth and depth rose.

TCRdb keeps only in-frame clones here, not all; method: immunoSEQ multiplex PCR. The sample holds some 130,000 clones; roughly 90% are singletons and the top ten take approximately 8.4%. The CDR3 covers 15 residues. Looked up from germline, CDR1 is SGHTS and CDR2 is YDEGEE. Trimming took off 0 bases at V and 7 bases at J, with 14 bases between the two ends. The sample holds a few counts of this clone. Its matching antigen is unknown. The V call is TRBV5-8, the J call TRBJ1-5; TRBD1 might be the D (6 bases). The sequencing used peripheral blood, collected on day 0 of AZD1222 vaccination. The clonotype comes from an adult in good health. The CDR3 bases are TGTGCCAGCAGCTTGGGCGGGGGGCTACACCAGCCCCAGCATTTT. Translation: CASSLGGGLHQPQHF.